Each of the 32 T cell receptor beta chains below was sequenced from the same sample in a study of monozygotic twins with inflammatory bowel disease (dated by TCRdb to between 2018 and 2020). Library preparation employed 5' RACE. The instrument given in TCRdb is Illumina HiSeq 2500. TCRdb reprocessed the reads, and each CDR3 protein sequence is entered once, without DNA. The sample's table lists a count of over 200,000 distinct CDR3 sequences. 1.6% of the sample belongs to the ten largest clones. What was sequenced was blood. Receptors were obtained from a human donor with ulcerative colitis or Crohn's disease, or a healthy co-twin of an affected twin (not recorded which).

This chain uses TRBV27 with TRBJ2-3; TCRdb's D call of TRBD1 is untestable without DNA. The CDR3 is 17 residues long. Germline V gene data show CDR1 as MNHEY and CDR2 as SMNVEV (reference sequence). The CDR3 loop is CASSLFQGAPGTDTQYF.

The chain recombines TRBV9 with TRBJ2-1; checking the TCRdb D call of TRBD1 is not possible without DNA. The CDR3 loop spans 15 amino acids. CDR1 and CDR2 from the germline V gene are SGDLS and YYNGEE. The CDR3 spells CASSVQGLGANEQFF.

The V call is TRBV29-1, the J call TRBJ2-1; the D gene TCRdb calls, TRBD2, cannot be checked with no DNA. The germline V gene encodes CDR1 SQVTM and CDR2 ANQGSEA. CDR3 length: 16 amino acids. CDR3 in amino acids: CSVESSGGPSYNEQFF.

The chain couples TRBV20-1 to TRBJ2-5; the TCRdb D gene call, TRBD1, has no DNA to confirm it. CDR3 length: 14 amino acids. CDR1 is DFQATT, CDR2 SNEGSKA, per germline (reference sequence). The CDR3 protein is CSATGVDPGETQYF.

This chain links TRBV7-6 with TRBJ2-1. The CDR3 consists of 13 residues. The germline V gene has CDR1 SGHVS and CDR2 FNYEAQ. CDR3 protein: CASSLAESEEQFF.

V and J are TRBV5-5 and TRBJ1-4. Germline loops: CDR1 SGHKS, CDR2 YYEKEE (reference sequence). The CDR3 covers 17 residues. This CDR3 is CASSGRSSMRTNEKLFF.

The chain combines TRBV5-1 with TRBJ2-2. Germline lookup yields CDR1 SGHRS and CDR2 YFSETQ. The CDR3 covers 13 residues. The CDR3 loop is CASSLIITGELFF.

The J gene is TRBJ1-4, the V gene TRBV6-5; TCRdb designates TRBD1, a call that cannot be tested without DNA. The germline V gene encodes CDR1 MNHEY and CDR2 SVGAGI. The CDR3 is 15 residues long. This CDR3 reads CASSYSGLGDEKLFF.

J is TRBJ1-4 and V is TRBV7-9; the D call from TCRdb, TRBD1, cannot be confirmed without DNA. The CDR3 runs to 15 residues. In germline, CDR1 is SEHNR, CDR2 FQNEAQ (reference sequence). CDR3 loop: CASSSRQGREEKLFF.

The chain carries TRBV4-2 and TRBJ2-2; TCRdb returns TRBD1, unconfirmable since there is no DNA. Germline V CDR1 and CDR2: LGHNA, YNFKEQ. The CDR3 runs to 16 residues. CDR3 loop: CASSQPRTRNTGELFF.

This chain links TRBV5-1 with TRBJ2-5; without DNA, the TCRdb call of TRBD1 cannot be checked. Germline-derived CDR1 and CDR2 are SGHRS and YFSETQ. This CDR3 contains 15 residues. CDR3 amino acids: CASSLDGDSQETQYF.

The V call is TRBV20-1, the J call TRBJ1-3; TCRdb's assignment of TRBD1 cannot be checked, as there is no DNA. The CDR3 sequence is 14 residues long. Looked up from germline, CDR1 is DFQATT and CDR2 is SNEGSKA (reference sequence). The CDR3 is CSGTGRKAGNTIYF.

The chain employs TRBV20-1 and TRBJ1-4. The germline V gene has CDR1 DFQATT and CDR2 SNEGSKA (reference sequence). The CDR3 runs to 13 residues. The CDR3 protein is CSARDSQVEKLFF.

CDR3 region: CASSSPWPEQYF. The J gene is TRBJ2-7, the V gene TRBV11-2; without DNA, the TCRdb call of TRBD1 cannot be checked. The germline V gene encodes CDR1 SGHAT and CDR2 FQNNGV. The CDR3 runs to 12 residues.

The chain recombines TRBV12-3 or TRBV12-4 with TRBJ2-5; TCRdb picks TRBD1, but there is no DNA to check that call. The CDR3 contains 17 residues. CDR3: CASSDRGQGALGETQYF.

This chain links TRBV7-9 with TRBJ2-2. Germline CDR1 is SEHNR and CDR2 is FQNEAQ (reference sequence). CDR3 length: 13 residues. CDR3 sequence: CASSFMQVGRLFF.

The chain couples TRBV11-2 to TRBJ2-1; TCRdb selects TRBD2, and the lack of DNA leaves this call unchecked. The CDR3 spans 17 residues. Germline assignment: CDR1 SGHAT and CDR2 FQNNGV. This chain's CDR3 is CASSLMRAQSSYNEQFF.

The chain couples TRBV5-1 to TRBJ1-5. Germline CDR1 is SGHRS and CDR2 is YFSETQ. This CDR3 is built from 15 residues. The CDR3: CASSLEGFDNQPQHF.

The chain couples TRBV11-3 to TRBJ2-1; there is no DNA to check the TCRdb D call of TRBD1. The CDR3 consists of 16 residues. Germline assignment: CDR1 SGHNT and CDR2 YENEEA. The CDR3 spells CASSTRTGGSYNEQFF.

V and J are TRBV7-8 and TRBJ2-5; the D call from TCRdb, TRBD2, cannot be confirmed without DNA. This CDR3 is 18 amino acids long. From germline, CDR1 is SGHVS and CDR2 FQNEAQ. Here the CDR3 reads CASSPRRRERGFQETQYF.

The chain has TRBV20-1 and TRBJ1-2; TCRdb's D call, TRBD1, is unchecked because there is no DNA. The CDR3 has 13 residues. From germline, CDR1 is DFQATT and CDR2 SNEGSKA (reference sequence). Here the CDR3 reads CSASFGALMGYTF.

This chain joins TRBV2 and TRBJ1-1. CDR1 SNHLY and CDR2 FYNNEI come from the germline V gene. The CDR3 has 16 amino acids. CDR3: CASEEGLGQSNTEAFF.

This rearrangement joins TRBV5-1 to TRBJ2-3; TCRdb names TRBD1, which stays unverified in the absence of DNA. CDR1 is SGHRS, CDR2 YFSETQ, per germline. CDR3 length: 15 amino acids. The CDR3 sequence: CASSSPQSSTDTQYF.

The chain links TRBV6-5 to TRBJ2-3; TCRdb selects TRBD1, and the lack of DNA leaves this call unchecked. The CDR3 covers 13 residues. The germline V gene has CDR1 MNHEY and CDR2 SVGAGI. The CDR3 region is CASSRDRGDTQYF.

CDR3 sequence: CASSLDGNTEGFF. V gene TRBV2 combines with J gene TRBJ1-1. Per the germline V gene, CDR1 is SNHLY and CDR2 is FYNNEI. The CDR3 has 13 amino acids. The complete variable domain, with remaining parts taken from reference TRBV2 and TRBJ1-1, reads EPEVTQTPSHQVTQMGQEVILRCVPISNHLYFYWYRQILGQKVEFLVSFYNNEISEKSEIFDDQFSVERPDGSNFTLKIRSTKLEDSAMYFCASSLDGNTEGFFGQGTRLTVV.

The rearrangement joins TRBV5-6 to TRBJ2-2; without DNA, the TCRdb call of TRBD2 cannot be checked. This CDR3 has 17 residues. Per the germline V gene, CDR1 is SGHDT and CDR2 is YYEEEE. CDR3 protein: CASSRGLAGASTGELFF.

The chain links TRBV9 to TRBJ2-1. The germline V gene encodes CDR1 SGDLS and CDR2 YYNGEE. This CDR3 is built from 15 residues. The CDR3 here is CASSVTSDSYNEQFF.

J is TRBJ2-1 and V is TRBV6-1; absent DNA, TCRdb's TRBD2 call cannot be checked. CDR3 length: 15 residues. The germline V gene has CDR1 MNHNS and CDR2 SASEGT. The CDR3 loop reads CASSGTSGPDNEQFF.

The J gene is TRBJ2-1, the V gene TRBV20-1; TCRdb's D call, TRBD2, is unchecked because there is no DNA. Germline-derived CDR1 and CDR2 are DFQATT and SNEGSKA (reference sequence). This CDR3 contains 18 residues. CDR3: CSARPRLAGRSSYNEQFF.

The rearrangement uses TRBV5-1 and TRBJ2-2; lacking DNA, the TRBD1 call made by TCRdb goes unchecked. The CDR3 loop spans 14 amino acids. CDR1 is SGHRS and CDR2 is YFSETQ in the germline V gene. CDR3: CASSQGSNTGELFF.

V is TRBV7-2 and J is TRBJ1-5; TCRdb's D call of TRBD1 is untestable without DNA. Germline loops: CDR1 SGHTA, CDR2 FQGNSA. The length of the CDR3 is 13 residues. The CDR3 is CASSRQNNQPQHF. Combining the CDR3 with reference TRBV7-2 and TRBJ1-5 gives the whole variable domain GAGVSQSPSNKVTEKGKDVELRCDPISGHTALYWYRQSLGQGLEFLIYFQGNSAPDKSGLPSDRFSAERTGGSVSTLTIQRTQQEDSAVYLCASSRQNNQPQHFGDGTRLSIL.

This chain uses TRBV7-9 with TRBJ2-3; TCRdb reports TRBD1, a call that lacks DNA to check it against. CDR1 is SEHNR and CDR2 is FQNEAQ in the germline V gene (reference sequence). The CDR3 contains 16 residues. The CDR3 sequence is CASSVPSGGPPLTQYF.